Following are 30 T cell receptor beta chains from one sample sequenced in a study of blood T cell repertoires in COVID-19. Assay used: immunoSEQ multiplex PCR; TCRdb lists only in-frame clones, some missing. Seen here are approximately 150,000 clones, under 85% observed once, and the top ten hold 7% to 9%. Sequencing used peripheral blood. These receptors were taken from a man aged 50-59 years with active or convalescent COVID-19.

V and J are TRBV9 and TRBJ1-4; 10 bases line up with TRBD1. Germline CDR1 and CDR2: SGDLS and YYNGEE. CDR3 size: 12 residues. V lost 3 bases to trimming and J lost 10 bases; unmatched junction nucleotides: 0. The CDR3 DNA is TGTGCCAGCAGCGGGGACAGGGGAAAACTGTTTTTT. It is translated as CASSGDRGKLFF.

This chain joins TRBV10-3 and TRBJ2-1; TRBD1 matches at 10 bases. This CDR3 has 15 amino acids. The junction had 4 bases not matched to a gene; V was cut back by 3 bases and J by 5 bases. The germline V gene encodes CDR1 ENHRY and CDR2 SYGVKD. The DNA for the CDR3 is TGTGCCATCAGTGAACGAGGGACAGGGGACAATGAGCAGTTCTTC. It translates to CAISERGTGDNEQFF.

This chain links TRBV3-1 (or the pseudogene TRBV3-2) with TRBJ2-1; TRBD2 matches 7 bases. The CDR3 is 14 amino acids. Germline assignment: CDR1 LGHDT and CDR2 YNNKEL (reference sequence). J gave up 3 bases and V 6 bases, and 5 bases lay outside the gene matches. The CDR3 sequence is CASRMAGVYNEQFF. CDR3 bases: TGTGCCAGCAGGATGGCGGGAGTCTACAATGAGCAGTTCTTC.

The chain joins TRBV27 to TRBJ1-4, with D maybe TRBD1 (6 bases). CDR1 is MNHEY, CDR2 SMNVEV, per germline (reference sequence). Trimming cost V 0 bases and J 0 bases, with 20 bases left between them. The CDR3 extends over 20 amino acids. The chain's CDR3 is CASSLSTLGARFATNEKLFF. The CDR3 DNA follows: TGTGCCAGCAGTTTATCGACCCTGGGGGCCCGGTTTGCAACTAATGAAAAACTGTTTTTT.

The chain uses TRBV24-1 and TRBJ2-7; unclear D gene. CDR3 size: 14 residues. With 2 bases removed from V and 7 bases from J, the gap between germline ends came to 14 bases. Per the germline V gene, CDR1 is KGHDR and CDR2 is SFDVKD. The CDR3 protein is CATSDSTRTGEQYF. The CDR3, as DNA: TGTGCCACCAGTGATTCGACCCGAACGGGTGAGCAGTACTTC.

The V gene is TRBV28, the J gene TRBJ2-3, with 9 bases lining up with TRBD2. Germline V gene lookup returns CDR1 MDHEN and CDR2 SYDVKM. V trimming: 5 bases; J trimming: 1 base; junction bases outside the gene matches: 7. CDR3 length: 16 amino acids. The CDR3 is CASSPPLAGGTDTQYF. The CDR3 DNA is TGTGCCAGCAGTCCCCCCTTAGCGGGAGGCACAGATACGCAGTATTTT.

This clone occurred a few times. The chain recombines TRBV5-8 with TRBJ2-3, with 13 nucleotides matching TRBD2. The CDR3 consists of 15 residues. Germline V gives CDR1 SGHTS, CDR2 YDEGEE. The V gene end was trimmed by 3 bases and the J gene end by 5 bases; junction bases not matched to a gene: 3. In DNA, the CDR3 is TGTGCCAGCAGCTACAGGACTAGCGGGAGAGATACGCAGTATTTT. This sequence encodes CASSYRTSGRDTQYF. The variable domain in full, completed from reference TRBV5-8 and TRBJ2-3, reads EAGVTQSPTHLIKTRGQQATLRCSPISGHTSVYWYQQALGLGLQFLLWYDEGEERNRGNFPPRFSGRQFPNYSSELNVNALELEDSALYLCASSYRTSGRDTQYFGPGTRLTVL.

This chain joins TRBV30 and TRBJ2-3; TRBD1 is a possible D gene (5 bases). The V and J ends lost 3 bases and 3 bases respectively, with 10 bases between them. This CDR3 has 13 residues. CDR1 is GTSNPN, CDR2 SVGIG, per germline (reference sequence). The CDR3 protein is CAWRTRGTDTQYF. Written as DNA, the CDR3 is TGTGCCTGGAGGACAAGGGGAACAGATACGCAGTATTTT.

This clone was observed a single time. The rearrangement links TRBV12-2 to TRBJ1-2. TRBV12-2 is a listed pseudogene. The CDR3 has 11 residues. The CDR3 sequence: CASRFYYGYTF. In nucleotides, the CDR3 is TGTGCAAGTCGCTTCTACTATGGCTACACCTTC.

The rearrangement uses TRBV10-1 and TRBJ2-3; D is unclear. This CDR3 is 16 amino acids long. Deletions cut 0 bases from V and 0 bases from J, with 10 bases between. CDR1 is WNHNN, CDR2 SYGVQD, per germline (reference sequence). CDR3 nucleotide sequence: TGCGCCAGCAGTGAGTCGATGAGCCCTAGCACAGATACGCAGTATTTT. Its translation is CASSESMSPSTDTQYF.

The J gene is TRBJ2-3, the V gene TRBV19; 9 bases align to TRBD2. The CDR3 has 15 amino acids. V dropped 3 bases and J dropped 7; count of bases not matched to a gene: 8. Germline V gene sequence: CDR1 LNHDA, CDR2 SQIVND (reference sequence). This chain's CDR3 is CASSMRREGQNTQYF. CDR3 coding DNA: TGTGCCAGTAGTATGAGGCGGGAGGGCCAAAATACGCAGTATTTT.

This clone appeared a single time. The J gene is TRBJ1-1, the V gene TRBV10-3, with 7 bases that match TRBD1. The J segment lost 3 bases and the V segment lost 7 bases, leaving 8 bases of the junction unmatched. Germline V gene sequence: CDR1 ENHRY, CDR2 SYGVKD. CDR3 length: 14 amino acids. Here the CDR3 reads CAIKQTGTYTEAFF. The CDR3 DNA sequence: TGTGCCATCAAGCAGACAGGGACGTACACTGAAGCTTTCTTT.

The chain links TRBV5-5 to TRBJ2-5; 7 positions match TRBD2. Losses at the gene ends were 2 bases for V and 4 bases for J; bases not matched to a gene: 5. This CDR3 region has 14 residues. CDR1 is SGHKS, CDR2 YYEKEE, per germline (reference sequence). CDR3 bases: TGTGCCAGCAGCTTCTGGACTAGTCCAGAGACCCAGTACTTC. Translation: CASSFWTSPETQYF.

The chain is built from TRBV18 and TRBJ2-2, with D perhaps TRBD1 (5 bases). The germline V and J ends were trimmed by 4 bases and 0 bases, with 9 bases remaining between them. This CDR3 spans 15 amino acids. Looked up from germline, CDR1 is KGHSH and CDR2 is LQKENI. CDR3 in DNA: TGTGCCAGCTCACTAGACAGCACGAACACCGGGGAGCTGTTTTTT. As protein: CASSLDSTNTGELFF.

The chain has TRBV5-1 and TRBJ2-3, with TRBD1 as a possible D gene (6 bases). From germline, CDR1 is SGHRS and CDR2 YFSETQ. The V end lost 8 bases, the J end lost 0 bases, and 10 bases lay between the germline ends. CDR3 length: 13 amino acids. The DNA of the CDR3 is TGCGCCAGTAACAGGGATAGCACAGATACGCAGTATTTT. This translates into CASNRDSTDTQYF.

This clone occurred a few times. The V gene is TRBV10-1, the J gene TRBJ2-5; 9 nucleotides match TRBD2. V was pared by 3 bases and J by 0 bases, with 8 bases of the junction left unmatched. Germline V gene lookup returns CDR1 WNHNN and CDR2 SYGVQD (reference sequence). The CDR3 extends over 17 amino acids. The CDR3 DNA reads TGCGCCAGCAGTGAAGGTCGATTAGCGGGGGACCAAGAGACCCAGTACTTC. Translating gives CASSEGRLAGDQETQYF.

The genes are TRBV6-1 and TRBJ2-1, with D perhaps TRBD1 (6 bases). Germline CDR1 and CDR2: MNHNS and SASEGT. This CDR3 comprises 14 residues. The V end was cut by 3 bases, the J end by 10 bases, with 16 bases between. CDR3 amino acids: CASSDFGQQTEQFF. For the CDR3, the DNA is TGTGCCAGCAGTGATTTTGGACAGCAAACCGAGCAGTTCTTC.

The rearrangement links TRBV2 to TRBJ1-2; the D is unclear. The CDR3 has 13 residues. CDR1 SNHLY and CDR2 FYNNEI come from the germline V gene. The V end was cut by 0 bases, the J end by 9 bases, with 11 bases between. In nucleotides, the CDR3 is TGTGCCAGCAGTGAAGCTGCTCGGGGTAGCTACACCTTC. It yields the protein CASSEAARGSYTF.

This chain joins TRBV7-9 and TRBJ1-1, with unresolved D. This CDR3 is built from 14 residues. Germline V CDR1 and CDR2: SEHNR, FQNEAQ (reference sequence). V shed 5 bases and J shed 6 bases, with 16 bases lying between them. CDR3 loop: CASSHGSGRPEAFF. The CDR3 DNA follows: TGTGCCAGCAGCCACGGCTCGGGTCGTCCTGAAGCTTTCTTT.

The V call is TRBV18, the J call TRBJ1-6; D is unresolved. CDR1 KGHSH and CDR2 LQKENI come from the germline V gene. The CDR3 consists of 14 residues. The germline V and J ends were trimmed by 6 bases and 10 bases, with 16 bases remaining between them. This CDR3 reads CASSTWAEQSPLHF. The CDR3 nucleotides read TGTGCCAGCTCCACCTGGGCAGAACAGTCACCCCTCCACTTT.

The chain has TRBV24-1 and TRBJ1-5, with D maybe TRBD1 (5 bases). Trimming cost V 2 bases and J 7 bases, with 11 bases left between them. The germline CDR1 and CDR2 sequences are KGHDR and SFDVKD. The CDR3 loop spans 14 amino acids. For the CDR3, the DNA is TGTGCCACCAGTGATTACAGGTTTGAGCAGCCCCAGCATTTT. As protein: CATSDYRFEQPQHF.

The CDR3 spells CASSFELAGGNIQYF. The CDR3 bases are TGTGCCAGCAGCTTCGAACTAGCGGGTGGAAACATTCAGTACTTC. This chain joins TRBV7-2 and TRBJ2-4, with 9 bases that match TRBD2. The length of the CDR3 is 15 residues. V gave up 3 bases and J gave up 6 bases; unmatched junction bases: 6. Germline assignment: CDR1 SGHTA and CDR2 FQGNSA.

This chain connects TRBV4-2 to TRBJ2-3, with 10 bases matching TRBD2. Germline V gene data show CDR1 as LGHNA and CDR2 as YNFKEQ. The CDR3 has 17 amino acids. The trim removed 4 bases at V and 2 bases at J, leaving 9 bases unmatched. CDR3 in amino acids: CASSRTGLADTTDTQYF. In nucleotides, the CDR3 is TGTGCCAGCAGCCGAACCGGACTAGCGGACACCACAGATACGCAGTATTTT.

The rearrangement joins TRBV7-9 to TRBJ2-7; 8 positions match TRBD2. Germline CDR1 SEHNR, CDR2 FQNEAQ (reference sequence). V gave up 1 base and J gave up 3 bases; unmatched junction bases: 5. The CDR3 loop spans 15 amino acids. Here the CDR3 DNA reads TGTGCCAGCAGCTTAGAAGGACTAGCCGACTACGAGCAGTACTTC. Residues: CASSLEGLADYEQYF.

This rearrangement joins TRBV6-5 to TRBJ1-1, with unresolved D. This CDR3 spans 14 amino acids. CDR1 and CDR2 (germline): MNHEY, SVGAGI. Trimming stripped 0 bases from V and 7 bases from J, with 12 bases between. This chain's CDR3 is CASSYSFRGGEAFF. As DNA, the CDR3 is TGTGCCAGCAGTTACTCGTTTCGGGGTGGTGAAGCTTTCTTT.

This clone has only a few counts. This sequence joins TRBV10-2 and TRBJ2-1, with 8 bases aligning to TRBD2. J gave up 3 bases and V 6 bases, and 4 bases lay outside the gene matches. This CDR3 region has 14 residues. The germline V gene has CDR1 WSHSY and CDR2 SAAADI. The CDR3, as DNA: TGCGCCAGCAGGGGTAGCGGGGACTACAATGAGCAGTTCTTC. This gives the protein CASRGSGDYNEQFF.

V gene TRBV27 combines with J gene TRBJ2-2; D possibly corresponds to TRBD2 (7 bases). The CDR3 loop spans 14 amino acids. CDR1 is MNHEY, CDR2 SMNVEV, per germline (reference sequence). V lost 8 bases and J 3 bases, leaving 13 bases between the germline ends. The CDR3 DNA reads TGTGCCAGCGGGGGAGGGGGGTACACCGGGGAGCTGTTTTTT. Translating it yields CASGGGGYTGELFF.

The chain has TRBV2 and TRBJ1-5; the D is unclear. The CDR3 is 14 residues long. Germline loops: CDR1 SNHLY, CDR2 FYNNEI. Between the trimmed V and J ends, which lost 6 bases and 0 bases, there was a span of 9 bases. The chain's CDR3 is CASSEMVSNQPQHF. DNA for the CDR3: TGTGCCAGCAGCGAGATGGTTAGCAATCAGCCCCAGCATTTT.

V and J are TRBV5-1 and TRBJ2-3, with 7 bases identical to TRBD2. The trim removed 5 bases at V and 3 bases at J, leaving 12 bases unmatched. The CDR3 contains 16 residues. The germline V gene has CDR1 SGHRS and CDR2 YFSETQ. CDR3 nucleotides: TGCGCCAGCAGGGGGAGACTAGCCGAAGGGACAGATACGCAGTATTTT. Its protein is CASRGRLAEGTDTQYF.

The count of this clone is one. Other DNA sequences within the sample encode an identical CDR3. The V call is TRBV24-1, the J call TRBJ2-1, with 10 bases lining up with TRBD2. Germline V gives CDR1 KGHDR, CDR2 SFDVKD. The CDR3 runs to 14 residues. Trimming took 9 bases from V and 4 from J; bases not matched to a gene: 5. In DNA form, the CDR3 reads TGTGCCACCGCCGGGACTAGCGTTTACAATGAGCAGTTCTTC. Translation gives CATAGTSVYNEQFF.